Below, 17 T cell receptor beta chains from the same sample are listed, as sequenced in a study of human thymus T cells. The data were produced by immunoSEQ multiplex PCR, yet TCRdb's version contains in-frame clones alone and is incomplete. The sample carries tens of thousands of clones, 85% to 95% recorded once. The sample comprised blood. The source of these receptors is a boy in the first two years of life with a congenital heart defect but otherwise immunologically healthy.

The rearrangement joins TRBV30 to TRBJ2-3, with no clear D. Germline V gives CDR1 GTSNPN, CDR2 SVGIG (reference sequence). Trimming took 8 bases from V and 0 from J, leaving 9 bases between them. There are 12 residues in the CDR3. This chain's CDR3 is CAASTSTDTQYF. CDR3 DNA sequence: TGTGCCGCCTCAACAAGCACAGATACGCAGTATTTT.

V gene TRBV5-1 combines with J gene TRBJ2-7, with D perhaps TRBD1 (6 bases). The germline gives CDR1 SGHRS, CDR2 YFSETQ. V was trimmed by 1 base and J by 4 bases, leaving 6 bases between them. The CDR3 runs to 12 residues. The CDR3 DNA sequence: TGCGCCAGCAGCTTGAGGGGGTACGAGCAGTACTTC. This gives the protein CASSLRGYEQYF.

This clone was detected once. This rearrangement joins TRBV10-2 to TRBJ2-5, with TRBD2 matching over 15 bases. The junction had 4 bases not matched to a gene; V was cut back by 7 bases and J by 1 base. This CDR3 is 16 amino acids long. CDR1 and CDR2 (germline): WSHSY, SAAADI. The CDR3 loop is CASKGTSGGPQETQYF. CDR3 nucleotides: TGCGCCAGCAAAGGGACTAGCGGGGGGCCCCAAGAGACCCAGTACTTC.

The genes are TRBV4-2 and TRBJ2-2, with TRBD2 matching over 12 bases. Germline CDR1 is LGHNA and CDR2 is YNFKEQ. This CDR3 contains 19 residues. V shed 1 base and J 0 bases; nucleotides not matched to a gene: 6. In nucleotides, the CDR3 is TGTGCCAGCAGCCAAGCCCTAGCGGGGGGGCCCTCGAACACCGGGGAGCTGTTTTTT. This translates into CASSQALAGGPSNTGELFF.

The CDR3 reads CASRPWGRAGELFF. CDR3 DNA: TGTGCCAGCAGGCCCTGGGGGCGGGCCGGGGAGCTGTTTTTT. The chain employs TRBV27 and TRBJ2-2, with D perhaps TRBD1 (6 bases). The CDR3 extends over 14 amino acids. From germline, CDR1 is MNHEY and CDR2 SMNVEV (reference sequence). The V gene lost 6 bases and the J gene lost 6 bases, with 14 bases spanning the gap.

DNA for the CDR3: TGCGCCAGCAGCCAAGATAAGGAAAGGCCTTTCTTT. Translated: CASSQDKERPFF. The chain joins TRBV4-3 to TRBJ1-1; no clear D gene. Germline CDR1 LGHNA, CDR2 YSLEER. The CDR3 is 12 residues long. V lost 0 bases and J 12 bases, leaving 11 bases between the germline ends.

V and J are TRBV5-1 and TRBJ2-5; TRBD1 agrees at 7 bases. The J call is doubtful: the DNA matches TRBJ2-7 better. The CDR3 totals 15 residues. Germline-derived CDR1 and CDR2 are SGHRS and YFSETQ. DNA for the CDR3: TGCGCCAGCAGCTTGAACGTCGGACAGGTAGGCGAGCAGTACTTC. Translation: CASSLNVGQVGEQYF.

This clone occurred once. The chain uses TRBV7-3 and TRBJ2-7, with TRBD2 matching 8 bases. CDR3 length equals 15 residues. Losses at the gene ends were 2 bases for V and 2 bases for J; bases not matched to a gene: 5. Germline V gene sequence: CDR1 SGHTA, CDR2 FQGTGA. The CDR3 bases are TGTGCCAGCAGCTTACGAGCGGGGGAGACCTACGAGCAGTACTTC. Residues: CASSLRAGETYEQYF. The whole variable domain, remainder taken from reference TRBV7-3 and TRBJ2-7, is GAGVSQTPSNKVTEKGKYVELRCDPISGHTALYWYRQSLGQGPEFLIYFQGTGAADDSGLPNDRFFAVRPEGSVSTLKIQRTERGDSAVYLCASSLRAGETYEQYFGPGTRLTVT.

The chain recombines TRBV5-6 with TRBJ2-2, with TRBD2 matching over 10 bases. This CDR3 has 17 residues. Germline V CDR1 and CDR2: SGHDT, YYEEEE. The V gene end was trimmed by 4 bases and the J gene end by 3 bases; junction bases not matched to a gene: 9. The CDR3 spells CASSPQRGGLYTGELFF. DNA of the CDR3: TGTGCCAGCAGCCCCCAGCGGGGGGGCCTGTACACCGGGGAGCTGTTTTTT.

The chain joins TRBV4-3 to TRBJ2-2; 12 nucleotides match TRBD2. V dropped 4 bases and J dropped 4; count of bases not matched to a gene: 7. CDR1 is LGHNA and CDR2 is YSLEER in the germline V gene. The length of the CDR3 is 17 residues. The CDR3 protein is CASSRILAGGPTGELFF. The CDR3 DNA reads as TGCGCCAGCAGCCGGATTCTAGCGGGGGGGCCCACCGGGGAGCTGTTTTTT.

The gene calls are TRBV4-1 and TRBJ1-1; maybe TRBD1 (6 bases). This CDR3 has 14 amino acids. Germline V gives CDR1 MGHRA, CDR2 YSYEKL. The ends were cut back, 1 base at V and 1 base at J, with 7 bases in the middle. The CDR3, as DNA: TGCGCCAGCAGCCAAGTACAGGGGAACACTGAAGCTTTCTTT. This codes for CASSQVQGNTEAFF.

V and J are TRBV13 and TRBJ2-7; the match to TRBD1 covers 9 bases. Germline trimming cut 5 bases from V and 1 base from J; bases unmatched to any gene: 12. The CDR3 has 17 amino acids. CDR1 is PRHDT and CDR2 is FYEKMQ in the germline V gene (reference sequence). The CDR3 coding sequence is TGTGCCAGCAGCGTCGGAACTACGGGGACAGGGTCCTACGAGCAGTACTTC. This encodes CASSVGTTGTGSYEQYF. The whole variable domain, remainder taken from reference TRBV13 and TRBJ2-7, is AAGVIQSPRHLIKEKRETATLKCYPIPRHDTVYWYQQGPGQDPQFLISFYEKMQSDKGSIPDRFSAQQFSDYHSELNMSSLELGDSALYFCASSVGTTGTGSYEQYFGPGTRLTVT.

V usage is TRBV19 and J usage is TRBJ1-1; possibly TRBD1 for D (6 bases). The CDR3 extends over 13 amino acids. Trimming took off 5 bases at V and 0 bases at J, with 7 bases between the two ends. CDR1 is LNHDA, CDR2 SQIVND, per germline (reference sequence). The CDR3 sequence: CASSDRMNTEAFF. In DNA, the CDR3 is TGTGCCAGTAGTGACAGGATGAACACTGAAGCTTTCTTT. Full variable domain (outside the CDR3, taken from reference TRBV19 and TRBJ1-1): DGGITQSPKYLFRKEGQNVTLSCEQNLNHDAMYWYRQDPGQGLRLIYYSQIVNDFQKGDIAEGYSVSREKKESFPLTVTSAQKNPTAFYLCASSDRMNTEAFFGQGTRLTVV.

The chain is built from TRBV9 and TRBJ2-3; 8 nucleotides match TRBD2. J gave up 2 bases and V 0 bases, and 5 bases lay outside the gene matches. The germline CDR1 and CDR2 sequences are SGDLS and YYNGEE. The CDR3 length is 16 residues. In DNA, the CDR3 is TGTGCCAGCAGCGTAGGTGCGGGGGGCTTCACAGATACGCAGTATTTT. Translation gives CASSVGAGGFTDTQYF.

This clone was counted once. The J gene is TRBJ1-2, the V gene TRBV4-1, with TRBD1 matching over 9 bases. V shed 6 bases, J shed 8 bases, and the junction held 13 bases outside the gene matches. CDR1 and CDR2 (germline): MGHRA, YSYEKL. The CDR3 runs 15 residues. In DNA form, the CDR3 reads TGCGCCAGCAGGCCCGGGACAGGGAGTTTTGAGGGCTACACCTTC. Protein product: CASRPGTGSFEGYTF.

V and J are TRBV2 and TRBJ1-1; D unresolved. V was pared by 2 bases and J by 5 bases, with 18 bases between. The CDR3 totals 16 residues. Germline V gives CDR1 SNHLY, CDR2 FYNNEI. This chain's CDR3 is CASSERAPIGETEAFF. DNA for the CDR3: TGTGCCAGCAGTGAAAGGGCCCCGATCGGGGAGACTGAAGCTTTCTTT. The whole variable domain, remainder taken from reference TRBV2 and TRBJ1-1, is EPEVTQTPSHQVTQMGQEVILRCVPISNHLYFYWYRQILGQKVEFLVSFYNNEISEKSEIFDDQFSVERPDGSNFTLKIRSTKLEDSAMYFCASSERAPIGETEAFFGQGTRLTVV.

A single count supports this clone. The chain combines TRBV9 with TRBJ2-7; D is unclear. This CDR3 has 13 amino acids. Trimming cost V 0 bases and J 6 bases, with 10 bases left between them. Germline V CDR1 and CDR2: SGDLS, YYNGEE. This CDR3 reads CASSVGGLSEQYF. The CDR3 DNA sequence: TGTGCCAGCAGCGTAGGGGGATTGAGCGAGCAGTACTTC.